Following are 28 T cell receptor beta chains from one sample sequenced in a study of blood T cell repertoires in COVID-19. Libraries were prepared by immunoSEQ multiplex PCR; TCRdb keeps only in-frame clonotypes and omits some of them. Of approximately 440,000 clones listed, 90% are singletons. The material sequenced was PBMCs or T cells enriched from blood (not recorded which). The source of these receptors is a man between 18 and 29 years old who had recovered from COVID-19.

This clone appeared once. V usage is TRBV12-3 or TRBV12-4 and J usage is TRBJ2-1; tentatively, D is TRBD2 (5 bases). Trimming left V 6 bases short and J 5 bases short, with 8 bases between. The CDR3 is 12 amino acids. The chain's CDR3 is CASRQLDNEQFF. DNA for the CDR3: TGTGCCAGCAGACAACTAGACAATGAGCAGTTCTTC.

The CDR3 sequence is CASSGGRGPGEKLFF. In nucleotides, the CDR3 is TGTGCCAGCAGCGGCGGGAGGGGGCCGGGTGAAAAACTGTTTTTT. The V call is TRBV7-9, the J call TRBJ1-4; TRBD1 matches at 7 bases. Germline assignment: CDR1 SEHNR and CDR2 FQNEAQ (reference sequence). The junction had 10 bases not matched to a gene; V was cut back by 5 bases and J by 7 bases. The CDR3 is made up of 15 amino acids.

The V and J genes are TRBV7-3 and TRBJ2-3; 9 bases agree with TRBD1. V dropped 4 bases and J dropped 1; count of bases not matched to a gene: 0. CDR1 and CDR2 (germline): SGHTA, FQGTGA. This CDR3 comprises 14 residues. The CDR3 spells CASSWTGGTDTQYF. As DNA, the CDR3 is TGTGCCAGCAGCTGGACAGGGGGCACAGATACGCAGTATTTT.

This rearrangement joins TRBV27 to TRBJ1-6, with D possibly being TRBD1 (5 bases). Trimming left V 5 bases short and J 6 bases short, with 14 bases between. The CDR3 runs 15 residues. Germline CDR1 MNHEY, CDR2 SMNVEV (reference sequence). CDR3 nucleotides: TGTGCCAGCAGTCCTTCGGACACCGTTAATTCACCCCTCCACTTT. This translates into CASSPSDTVNSPLHF.

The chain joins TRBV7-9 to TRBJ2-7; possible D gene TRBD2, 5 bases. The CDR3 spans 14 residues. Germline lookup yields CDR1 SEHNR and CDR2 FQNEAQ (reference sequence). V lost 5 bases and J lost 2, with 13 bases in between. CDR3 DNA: TGTGCCAGCAGCCTAACAGCGGTCCCCTACGAGCAGTACTTC. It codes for CASSLTAVPYEQYF.

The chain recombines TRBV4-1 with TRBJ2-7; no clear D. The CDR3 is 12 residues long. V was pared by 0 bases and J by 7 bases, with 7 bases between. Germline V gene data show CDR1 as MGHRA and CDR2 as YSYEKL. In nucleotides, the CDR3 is TGCGCCAGCAGCCAAGATTCGAGGGAGCAGTACTTC. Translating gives CASSQDSREQYF.

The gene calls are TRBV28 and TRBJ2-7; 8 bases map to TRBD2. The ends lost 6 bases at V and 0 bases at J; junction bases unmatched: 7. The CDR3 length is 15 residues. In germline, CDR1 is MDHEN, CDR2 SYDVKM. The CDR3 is CASSSNSGASYEQYF. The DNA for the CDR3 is TGTGCCAGCAGCTCCAATAGCGGGGCCTCCTACGAGCAGTACTTC. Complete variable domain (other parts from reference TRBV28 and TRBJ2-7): DVKVTQSSRYLVKRTGEKVFLECVQDMDHENMFWYRQDPGLGLRLIYFSYDVKMKEKGDIPEGYSVSREKKERFSLILESASTNQTSMYLCASSSNSGASYEQYFGPGTRLTVT.

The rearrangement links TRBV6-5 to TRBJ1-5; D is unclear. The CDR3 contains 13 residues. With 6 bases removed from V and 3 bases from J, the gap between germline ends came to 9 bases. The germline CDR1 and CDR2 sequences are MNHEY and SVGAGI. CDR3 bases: TGTGCCAGCAGCCGGGAGTTCAATCAGCCCCAGCATTTT. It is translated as CASSREFNQPQHF.

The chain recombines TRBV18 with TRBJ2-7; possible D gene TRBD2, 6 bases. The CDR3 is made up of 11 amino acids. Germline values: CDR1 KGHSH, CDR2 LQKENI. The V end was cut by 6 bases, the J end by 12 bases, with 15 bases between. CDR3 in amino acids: CASSSEGSRYF. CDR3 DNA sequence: TGTGCCAGCTCGTCGGAGGGGTCTCGGTACTTC.

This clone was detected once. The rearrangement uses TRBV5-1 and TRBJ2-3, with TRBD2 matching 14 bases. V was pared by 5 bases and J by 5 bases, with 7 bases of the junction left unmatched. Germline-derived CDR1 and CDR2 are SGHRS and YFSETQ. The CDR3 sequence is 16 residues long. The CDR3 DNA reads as TGCGCCAGCAGACCGACTAGCGGGAGGGCCCGAGATACGCAGTATTTT. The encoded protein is CASRPTSGRARDTQYF.

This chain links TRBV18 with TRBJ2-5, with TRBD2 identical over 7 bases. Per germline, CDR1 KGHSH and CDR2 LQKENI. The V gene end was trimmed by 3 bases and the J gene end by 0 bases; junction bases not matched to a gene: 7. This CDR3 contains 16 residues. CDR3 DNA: TGTGCCAGCTCACCCTCGGCTAGCGGTTACCAAGAGACCCAGTACTTC. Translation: CASSPSASGYQETQYF.

CDR3 sequence: CASTGQTYGYTF. The CDR3 region has the DNA TGTGCCAGTACCGGACAGACTTATGGCTACACCTTC. The rearrangement uses TRBV19 and TRBJ1-2; D perhaps matches TRBD1 (6 bases). Trimming shortened V by 7 bases and J by 5 bases, and 11 bases separated the two germline ends. Germline V CDR1 and CDR2: LNHDA, SQIVND (reference sequence). The length of the CDR3 is 12 residues.

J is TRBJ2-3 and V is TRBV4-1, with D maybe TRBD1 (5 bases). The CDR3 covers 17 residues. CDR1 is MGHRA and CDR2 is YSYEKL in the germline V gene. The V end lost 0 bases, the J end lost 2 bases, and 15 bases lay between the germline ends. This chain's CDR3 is CASSQDPDTDPTDTQYF. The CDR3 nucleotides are TGCGCCAGCAGCCAAGATCCGGACACGGACCCCACAGATACGCAGTATTTT.

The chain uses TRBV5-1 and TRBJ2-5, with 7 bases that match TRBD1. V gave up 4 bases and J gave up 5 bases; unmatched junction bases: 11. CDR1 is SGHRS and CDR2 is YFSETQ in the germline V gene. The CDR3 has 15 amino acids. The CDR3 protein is CASSRSGQLGETQYF. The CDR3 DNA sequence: TGCGCCAGCAGCCGTTCGGGACAGTTGGGGGAGACCCAGTACTTC.

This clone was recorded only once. The CDR3 nucleotides read TGTGCCAGCCAGGGGGCCGGGGAGCTGTTTTTT. Encoded protein: CASQGAGELFF. The chain uses TRBV27 and TRBJ2-2, with 7 bases aligning to TRBD1. The CDR3 has 11 residues. Germline CDR1 MNHEY, CDR2 SMNVEV (reference sequence). V lost 8 bases and J lost 6; bases outside the gene matches: 0.

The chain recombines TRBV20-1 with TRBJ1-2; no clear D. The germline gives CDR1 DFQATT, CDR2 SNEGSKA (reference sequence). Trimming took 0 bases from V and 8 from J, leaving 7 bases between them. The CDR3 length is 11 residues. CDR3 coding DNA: TGCAGTGCTAGAGACCCGCAGGGCTACACCTTC. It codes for CSARDPQGYTF.

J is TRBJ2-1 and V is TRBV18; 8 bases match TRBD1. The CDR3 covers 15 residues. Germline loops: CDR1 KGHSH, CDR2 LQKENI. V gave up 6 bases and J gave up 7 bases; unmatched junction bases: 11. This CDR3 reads CASSRGQGVANEQFF. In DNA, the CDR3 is TGTGCCAGCTCGCGAGGACAGGGAGTAGCGAATGAGCAGTTCTTC. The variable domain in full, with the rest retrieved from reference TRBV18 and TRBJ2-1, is NAGVMQNPRHLVRRRGQEARLRCSPMKGHSHVYWYRQLPEEGLKFMVYLQKENIIDESGMPKERFSAEFPKEGPSILRIQQVVRGDSAAYFCASSRGQGVANEQFFGPGTRLTVL.

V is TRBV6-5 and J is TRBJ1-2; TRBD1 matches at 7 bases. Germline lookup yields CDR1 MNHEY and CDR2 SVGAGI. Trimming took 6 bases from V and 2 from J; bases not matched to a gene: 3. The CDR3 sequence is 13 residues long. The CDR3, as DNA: TGTGCCAGCAGCGCGACAGGGAACTATGGCTACACCTTC. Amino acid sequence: CASSATGNYGYTF.

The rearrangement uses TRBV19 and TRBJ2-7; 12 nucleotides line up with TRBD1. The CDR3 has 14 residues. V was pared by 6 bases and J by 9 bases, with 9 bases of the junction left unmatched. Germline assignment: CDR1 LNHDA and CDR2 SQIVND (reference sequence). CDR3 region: CASRPGTGGGRQYF. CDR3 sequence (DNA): TGTGCCAGTAGGCCCGGGACAGGGGGCGGCAGGCAGTACTTC.

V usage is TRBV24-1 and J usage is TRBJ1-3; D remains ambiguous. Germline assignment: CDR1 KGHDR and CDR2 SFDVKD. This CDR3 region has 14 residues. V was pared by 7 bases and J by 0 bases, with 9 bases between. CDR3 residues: CATSFRLSGNTIYF. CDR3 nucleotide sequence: TGTGCCACCAGCTTCAGGCTCTCTGGAAACACCATATATTTT.

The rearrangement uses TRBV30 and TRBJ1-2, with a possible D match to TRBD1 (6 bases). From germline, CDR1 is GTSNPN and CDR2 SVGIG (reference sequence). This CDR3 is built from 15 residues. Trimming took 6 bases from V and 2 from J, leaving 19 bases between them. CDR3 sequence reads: CACPSGQLLNYGYTF. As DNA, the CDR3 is TGTGCCTGCCCATCAGGACAGCTGTTAAACTATGGCTACACCTTC.

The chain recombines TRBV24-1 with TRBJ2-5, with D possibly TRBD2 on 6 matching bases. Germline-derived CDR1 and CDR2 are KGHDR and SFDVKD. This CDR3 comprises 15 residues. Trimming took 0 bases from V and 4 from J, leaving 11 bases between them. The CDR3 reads CATSDLGQAGETQYF. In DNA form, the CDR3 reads TGTGCCACCAGTGATTTGGGGCAAGCGGGAGAGACCCAGTACTTC.

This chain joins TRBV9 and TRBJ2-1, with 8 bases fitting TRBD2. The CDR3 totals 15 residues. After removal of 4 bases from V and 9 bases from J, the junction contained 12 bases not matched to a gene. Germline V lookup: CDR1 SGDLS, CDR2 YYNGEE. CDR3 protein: CASSTGLVGSAEQFF. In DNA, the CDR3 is TGTGCCAGCAGCACGGGACTAGTCGGGTCCGCTGAGCAGTTCTTC.

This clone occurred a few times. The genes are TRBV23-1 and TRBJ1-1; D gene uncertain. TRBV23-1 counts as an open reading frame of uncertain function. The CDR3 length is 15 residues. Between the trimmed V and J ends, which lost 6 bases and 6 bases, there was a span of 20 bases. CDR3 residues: CASRPHGRGSPEAFF. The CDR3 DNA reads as TGCGCCAGCAGGCCCCACGGTCGGGGAAGCCCTGAAGCTTTCTTT.

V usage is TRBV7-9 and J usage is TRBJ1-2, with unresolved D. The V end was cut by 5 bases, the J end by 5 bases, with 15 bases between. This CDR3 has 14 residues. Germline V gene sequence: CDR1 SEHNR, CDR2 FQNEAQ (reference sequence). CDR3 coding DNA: TGTGCCAGCAGCCCCTCGGCACAGATGTATGGCTACACCTTC. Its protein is CASSPSAQMYGYTF.

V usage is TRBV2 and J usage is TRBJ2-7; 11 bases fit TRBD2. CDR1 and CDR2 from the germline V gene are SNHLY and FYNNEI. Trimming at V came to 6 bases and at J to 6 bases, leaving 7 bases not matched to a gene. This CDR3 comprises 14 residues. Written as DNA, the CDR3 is TGTGCCAGCAGAGAACTAGCGGGAGTTAGCGAGCAGTACTTC. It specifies CASRELAGVSEQYF.

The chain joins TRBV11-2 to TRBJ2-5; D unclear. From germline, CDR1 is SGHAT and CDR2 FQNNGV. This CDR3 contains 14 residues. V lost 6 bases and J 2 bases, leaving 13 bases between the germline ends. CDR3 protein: CASSMTGRQETQYF. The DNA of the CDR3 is TGTGCCAGCAGTATGACTGGTAGGCAAGAGACCCAGTACTTC.

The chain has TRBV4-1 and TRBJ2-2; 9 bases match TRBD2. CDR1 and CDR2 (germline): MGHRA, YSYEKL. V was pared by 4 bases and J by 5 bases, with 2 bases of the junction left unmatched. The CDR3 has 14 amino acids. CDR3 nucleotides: TGCGCCAGCAGCCCGGGACTAGCTACCGGGGAGCTGTTTTTT. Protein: CASSPGLATGELFF.